This T cell receptor (beta chain) was captured by sequencing in a study of T cell changes during pregnancy in multiple sclerosis. CDR3 length equals 14 residues. Germline loops: CDR1 SEHNR, CDR2 FQNEAQ (reference sequence). Trimming took 6 bases from V and 8 from J; bases not matched to a gene: 11. The table came from immunoSEQ multiplex PCR; TCRdb's copy has only in-frame clones and leaves some out. The table includes about 61,000 clones, about nine tenths detected once. Sequenced here: peripheral blood, sampled in the first trimester of pregnancy. The receptor was derived from a female donor in good health, enrolled as a control in a pregnancy study. V and J are TRBV7-9 and TRBJ1-2, with 8 bases fitting TRBD1. CDR3 protein: CASRDRDRLEGYTF. In DNA, the CDR3 is TGTGCCAGCAGAGACCGGGACAGGTTGGAAGGCTACACCTTC.